Following are 21 T cell receptor beta chains from one sample sequenced in a study of spatial heterogeneity in lung cancer. Indicated time point: sample taken at primary tumor resection. Unsorted whole RNA samples from tumor, nontumor lung or frozen PBMC were sequenced. Using its own MiXCR run on the 5' RACE reads, TCRdb lists one record per CDR3 protein. The sample lists about 38,000 distinct CDR3 sequences; around 5.2% were seen once. This material consisted of PBMCs, taken at surgery. Source of these receptors: a female donor with early-stage non-small cell lung cancer.

The chain has TRBV4-2 and TRBJ1-1; no clear D gene. CDR1 is LGHNA, CDR2 YNFKEQ, per germline. CDR3 length equals 15 residues. V gave up 1 base and J gave up 3 bases, with 12 bases separating them. This CDR3 reads CASSQGASWDTEAFF. The CDR3 nucleotides read TGTGCCAGCAGCCAAGGAGCTTCTTGGGACACTGAAGCTTTCTTT.

Ten or more counts support this clonotype. V and J are TRBV18 and TRBJ1-5; D ambiguous. Trimming took 1 base from V and 7 from J, leaving 11 bases between them. This CDR3 is 14 amino acids long. Germline V gene data show CDR1 as KGHSH and CDR2 as LQKENI. CDR3 region: CASSPLSQLQPQHF. The CDR3 bases are TGTGCCAGCTCACCACTTTCCCAACTCCAGCCCCAGCATTTT.

This clonotype was seen many times. The CDR3 bases are TGCAGCGTTGCTCCAGGGGGCGTGAGCACTGAAGCTTTCTTT. Translating gives CSVAPGGVSTEAFF. V usage is TRBV29-1 and J usage is TRBJ1-1; 8 bases are a match to TRBD1. Germline CDR1 is SQVTM and CDR2 is ANQGSEA. Trimming took 4 bases from V and 4 from J; bases not matched to a gene: 8. The CDR3 has 14 amino acids.

This clonotype was seen a few times. The J gene is TRBJ1-1, the V gene TRBV20-1, with 8 bases lining up with TRBD1. Per the germline V gene, CDR1 is DFQATT and CDR2 is SNEGSKA (reference sequence). The CDR3 is 14 amino acids. The J segment lost 7 bases and the V segment lost 1 base, leaving 8 bases of the junction unmatched. The CDR3: CSARGQGRIYEAFF. CDR3 nucleotide sequence: TGCAGTGCTAGAGGACAGGGGAGGATCTATGAAGCTTTCTTT.

This clonotype was seen many times. The V and J genes are TRBV20-1 and TRBJ2-3; tentative D call: TRBD2 (5 bases). The germline V and J ends were trimmed by 5 bases and 2 bases, with 14 bases remaining between them. The CDR3 has 14 residues. CDR1 and CDR2 (germline): DFQATT, SNEGSKA (reference sequence). CDR3 residues: CSAPTAEFTDTQYF. CDR3 sequence (DNA): TGCAGTGCTCCAACAGCGGAGTTCACAGATACGCAGTATTTT.

This clonotype was seen at least ten times. The rearrangement links TRBV5-1 to TRBJ2-5; D not resolved. V gave up 1 base and J gave up 4 bases, with 14 bases separating them. Germline values: CDR1 SGHRS, CDR2 YFSETQ. The CDR3 is 15 amino acids. CDR3 bases: TGCGCCAGCAGCTTGACACCTGGGCCAGGAGAGACCCAGTACTTC. This codes for CASSLTPGPGETQYF.

The CDR3 protein is CASTRQQGANTEAFF. CDR3 nucleotides: TGTGCCAGCACCCGACAACAGGGGGCGAACACTGAAGCTTTCTTT. V and J are TRBV7-6 and TRBJ1-1; TRBD1 aligns across 9 bases. V was pared by 7 bases and J by 1 base, with 7 bases of the junction left unmatched. Germline assignment: CDR1 SGHVS and CDR2 FNYEAQ. There are 15 residues in the CDR3.

This clonotype has ten or more counts. V gene TRBV4-1 combines with J gene TRBJ2-1; TRBD2 might be the D (6 bases). The CDR3 totals 13 residues. V was cut by 3 bases and J by 3 bases, with 6 bases left in between. Germline loops: CDR1 MGHRA, CDR2 YSYEKL. The CDR3 reads CASSQGGYNEQFF. CDR3 DNA: TGCGCCAGCAGCCAGGGGGGCTACAATGAGCAGTTCTTC.

This clonotype was counted many times. The chain couples TRBV20-1 to TRBJ1-2; TRBD1 matches 7 bases. This CDR3 contains 15 residues. CDR1 and CDR2 (germline): DFQATT, SNEGSKA (reference sequence). The ends lost 2 bases at V and 7 bases at J; junction bases unmatched: 13. As DNA, the CDR3 is TGCAGTGCTAGACGGAGGGGGCTCGGAGGCTCTGGCTACACCTTC. Residues: CSARRRGLGGSGYTF.

This clonotype was counted ten times or more. The chain is built from TRBV20-1 and TRBJ1-2, with unresolved D. Germline lookup yields CDR1 DFQATT and CDR2 SNEGSKA (reference sequence). The CDR3 extends over 12 amino acids. V gave up 4 bases and J gave up 3 bases, with 9 bases separating them. CDR3 bases: TGCAGTGCTACGGACCAATACTATGGCTACACCTTC. This translates into CSATDQYYGYTF.

The chain uses TRBV2 and TRBJ2-7, with TRBD2 matching over 10 bases. In germline, CDR1 is SNHLY, CDR2 FYNNEI. The CDR3 has 15 residues. The junction had 7 bases not matched to a gene; V was cut back by 5 bases and J by 3 bases. The chain's CDR3 is CASSKERGGYYEQYF. In DNA, the CDR3 is TGTGCCAGCAGTAAAGAGCGGGGGGGATACTACGAGCAGTACTTC. The full variable domain, with the rest looked up from reference TRBV2 and TRBJ2-7, is EPEVTQTPSHQVTQMGQEVILRCVPISNHLYFYWYRQILGQKVEFLVSFYNNEISEKSEIFDDQFSVERPDGSNFTLKIRSTKLEDSAMYFCASSKERGGYYEQYFGPGTRLTVT.

This clonotype occurred many times. The V and J genes are TRBV7-8 and TRBJ1-5; TRBD1 matches at 12 bases. V shed 2 bases and J 7 bases; nucleotides not matched to a gene: 12. CDR1 SGHVS and CDR2 FQNEAQ come from the germline V gene. The CDR3 covers 18 residues. The CDR3 here is CASSLSGTGGAWGQPQHF. The DNA for the CDR3 is TGTGCCAGCAGCTTATCCGGGACAGGGGGCGCTTGGGGCCAGCCCCAGCATTTT.

This clonotype was counted ten times or more. The CDR3 DNA reads as TGTGCCAGCAGTTACGGGAGTGGGGAGACCCAGTACTTC. Its translation: CASSYGSGETQYF. The rearrangement links TRBV6-6 to TRBJ2-5, with D possibly being TRBD2 (5 bases). CDR1 and CDR2 from the germline V gene are MNHNY and SVGAGI (reference sequence). The V gene lost 2 bases and the J gene lost 5 bases, with 9 bases spanning the gap. The CDR3 extends over 13 amino acids.

This clonotype was observed at least ten times. In nucleotides, the CDR3 is TGTGCCAGCAGGGCTACAGGGGGCGACTATGGCTACACCTTC. The encoded protein is CASRATGGDYGYTF. The chain carries TRBV11-2 and TRBJ1-2; 9 bases match TRBD1. This CDR3 is built from 14 residues. Germline values: CDR1 SGHAT, CDR2 FQNNGV. J lost 3 bases, V lost 6 bases, and 5 bases had no gene match.

The V call is TRBV5-4, the J call TRBJ1-1; TRBD1 might be the D (6 bases). Germline CDR1 is SGHNT and CDR2 is YYREEE (reference sequence). V was shortened by 4 bases and J by 5 bases, with 15 bases between the two germline ends. The CDR3 has 14 residues. This CDR3 is CASSVRQVGTEAFF. In nucleotides, the CDR3 is TGTGCCAGCAGCGTGAGACAGGTTGGGACTGAAGCTTTCTTT.

This clonotype was picked up a small number of times. The CDR3 coding sequence is TGTGCCAGCAGCTCGGACTGGGGAGATGAAAAACTGTTTTTT. As protein: CASSSDWGDEKLFF. The chain is built from TRBV7-2 and TRBJ1-4; no firm D call. The V gene's germline CDR1 is SGHTA and CDR2 FQGNSA. Trimming stripped 4 bases from V and 6 bases from J, with 12 bases between. CDR3 length equals 14 residues.

This clonotype was seen repeatedly, ten times or more. The chain carries TRBV18 and TRBJ2-5; 7 bases match TRBD2. This CDR3 has 14 residues. CDR1 is KGHSH, CDR2 LQKENI, per germline. Trimming at V came to 2 bases and at J to 0 bases, leaving 0 bases not matched to a gene. CDR3 nucleotides: TGTGCCAGCTCACCAAGCGGGGACCAAGAGACCCAGTACTTC. Translating gives CASSPSGDQETQYF. The variable domain in full, with the rest retrieved from reference TRBV18 and TRBJ2-5, is NAGVMQNPRHLVRRRGQEARLRCSPMKGHSHVYWYRQLPEEGLKFMVYLQKENIIDESGMPKERFSAEFPKEGPSILRIQQVVRGDSAAYFCASSPSGDQETQYFGPGTRLLVL.

This clonotype was picked up many times. The chain is built from TRBV12-3 or TRBV12-4 and TRBJ2-2; a possible D gene is TRBD2 (5 bases). The germline V and J ends were trimmed by 3 bases and 1 base, with 9 bases remaining between them. This CDR3 has 15 residues. Here the CDR3 DNA reads TGTGCCAGCAGTTTCTTCGCGGGGAACACCGGGGAGCTGTTTTTT. It is translated as CASSFFAGNTGELFF.

The CDR3 nucleotides are TGCAGCGTTGATGTTACTAGCGGGAAGGAGCAGTACTTC. Protein: CSVDVTSGKEQYF. The rearrangement joins TRBV29-1 to TRBJ2-7; TRBD2 aligns across 10 bases. The V and J ends lost 3 bases and 7 bases, in that order; junction bases with no gene match: 6. Germline loops: CDR1 SQVTM, CDR2 ANQGSEA. The CDR3 is 13 amino acids.

This clonotype was picked up many times. The V call is TRBV5-1, the J call TRBJ2-5, with D perhaps matching TRBD2 (5 bases). V shed 4 bases and J shed 5 bases, with 18 bases lying between them. Germline V gene sequence: CDR1 SGHRS, CDR2 YFSETQ. The CDR3 runs 15 residues. CDR3 DNA: TGCGCCAGCAGCCCGTCCGACTACGCCGGTGAGACCCAGTACTTC. As protein: CASSPSDYAGETQYF. Full variable domain (missing parts from reference TRBV5-1 and TRBJ2-5): KAGVTQTPRYLIKTRGQQVTLSCSPISGHRSVSWYQQTPGQGLQFLFEYFSETQRNKGNFPGRFSGRQFSNSRSEMNVSTLELGDSALYLCASSPSDYAGETQYFGPGTRLLVL.

In this sample, this clonotype turned up many times. The V gene is TRBV20-1, the J gene TRBJ2-7, with 9 bases that match TRBD1. The germline V gene encodes CDR1 DFQATT and CDR2 SNEGSKA (reference sequence). V was clipped by 2 bases and J by 3 bases; unmatched bases: 11. The CDR3 consists of 16 residues. This CDR3 reads CSARPSAGQGFYEQYF. The CDR3 nucleotides are TGCAGTGCTAGACCCAGTGCGGGACAGGGCTTCTACGAGCAGTACTTC.